This T cell receptor (beta chain) was profiled in a study of T cell responses to AZD1222 COVID-19 vaccine. Study-level results: Unmutated regions of variants are reportedly targeted by nearly half of spike-specific TCRs.

Trimming at V came to 4 bases and at J to 4 bases, leaving 11 bases not matched to a gene. Germline V CDR1 and CDR2: SGHNT, YYREEE (reference sequence). CDR3 length: 17 amino acids. Sequencing used immunoSEQ multiplex PCR; TCRdb keeps in-frame clones, though not all of them. The sample shows about 160,000 clones, around 89% of them seen only once. Details on this clone: What it binds is not known.

This clonotype originated in an adult who received the AZD1222 COVID-19 vaccine. The V call is TRBV5-4, the J call TRBJ2-4; 10 positions agree with TRBD1. Material: peripheral blood, obtained 28 days after the second AZD1222 dose. CDR3 amino acids: CASSPVSGQGTKNIQYF. The CDR3, as DNA: TGTGCCAGCAGCCCAGTGTCGGGACAGGGGACTAAAAACATTCAGTACTTC.